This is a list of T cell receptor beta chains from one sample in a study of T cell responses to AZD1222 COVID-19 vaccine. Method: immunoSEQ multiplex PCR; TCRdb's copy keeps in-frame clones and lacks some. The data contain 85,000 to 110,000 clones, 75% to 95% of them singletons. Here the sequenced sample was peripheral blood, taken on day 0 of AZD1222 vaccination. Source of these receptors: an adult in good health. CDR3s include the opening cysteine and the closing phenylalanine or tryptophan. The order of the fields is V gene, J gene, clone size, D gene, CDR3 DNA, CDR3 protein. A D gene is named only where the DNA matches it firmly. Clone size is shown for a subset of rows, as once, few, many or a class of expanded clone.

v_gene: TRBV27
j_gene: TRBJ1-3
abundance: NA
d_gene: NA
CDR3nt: TGTGCCAGCAGTTCCACAAGGAGCTCTGGAAACACCATATATTTT
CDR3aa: CASSSTRSSGNTIYF

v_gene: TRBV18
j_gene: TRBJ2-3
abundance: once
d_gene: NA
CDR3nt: TGTGCCAGCTCACCCAGACACACAGATACGCAGTATTTT
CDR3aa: CASSPRHTDTQYF

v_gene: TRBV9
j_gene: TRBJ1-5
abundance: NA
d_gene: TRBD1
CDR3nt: TGTGCCAGCAGCAGGGGGCAGTCCAATCAGCCCCAGCATTTT
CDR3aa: CASSRGQSNQPQHF

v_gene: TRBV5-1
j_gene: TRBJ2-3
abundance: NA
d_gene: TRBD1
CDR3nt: TGCGCCAGCAGCTTGAATACAGGGGGCACAGATACGCAGTATTTT
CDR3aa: CASSLNTGGTDTQYF

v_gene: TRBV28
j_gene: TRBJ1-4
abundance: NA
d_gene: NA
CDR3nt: TGTGCCAGCAACACAAATGAAAAACTGTTTTTT
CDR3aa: CASNTNEKLFF

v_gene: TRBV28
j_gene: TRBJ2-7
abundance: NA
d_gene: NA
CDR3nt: TGTGCCAGCAGTAGCAGCCCAAAGCTCTACGAGCAGTACTTC
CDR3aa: CASSSSPKLYEQYF

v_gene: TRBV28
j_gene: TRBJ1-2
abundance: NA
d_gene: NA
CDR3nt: TGTGCCAGCAGTTTGAGGGCAGTTCCTTATGGCTACACCTTC
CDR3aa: CASSLRAVPYGYTF

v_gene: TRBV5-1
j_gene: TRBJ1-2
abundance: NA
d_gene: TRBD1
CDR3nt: TGCGCCAGCAGCTTGGGACAGGGGTCCTATGGCTACACCTTC
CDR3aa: CASSLGQGSYGYTF

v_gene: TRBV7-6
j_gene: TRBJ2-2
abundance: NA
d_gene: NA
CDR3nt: TGTGCCAGCAGCTTGTCCGGGGGAGGCCGGGGAACCGGGGAGCTGTTTTTT
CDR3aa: CASSLSGGGRGTGELFF

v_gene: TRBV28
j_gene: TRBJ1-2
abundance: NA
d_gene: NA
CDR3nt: TGTGCCACTACCGGGACACCTAACTATGGCTACACCTTC
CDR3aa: CATTGTPNYGYTF

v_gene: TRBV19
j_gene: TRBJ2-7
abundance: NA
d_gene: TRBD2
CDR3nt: TGTGCCAGTAGTGCCGGGAGGTCCTACGAGCAGTACTTC
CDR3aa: CASSAGRSYEQYF

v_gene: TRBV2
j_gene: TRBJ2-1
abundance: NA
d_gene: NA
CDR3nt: TGTGCCAGCAGTGAAGCTGGTGAGCAGTTCTTC
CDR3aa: CASSEAGEQFF

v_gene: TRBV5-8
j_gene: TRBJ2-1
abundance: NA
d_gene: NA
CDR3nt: TGTGCCAGCAGCCAGTTCGACAGTGTCTCCTACAATGAGCAGTTCTTC
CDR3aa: CASSQFDSVSYNEQFF

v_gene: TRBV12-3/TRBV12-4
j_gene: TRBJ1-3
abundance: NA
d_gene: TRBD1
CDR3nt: TGTGCCACCCGGACAGGGCCTGGAAACACCATATATTTT
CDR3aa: CATRTGPGNTIYF

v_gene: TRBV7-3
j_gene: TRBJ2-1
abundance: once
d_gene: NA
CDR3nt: TGTGCCAGCAGCATGGGCCGGACCCGGCAGTTCTTC
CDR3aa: CASSMGRTRQFF

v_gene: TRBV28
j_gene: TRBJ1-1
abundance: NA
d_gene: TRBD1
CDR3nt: TGTGCCAGCAGTAGAAGGACAGGCGGGACTGAAGCTTTCTTT
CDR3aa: CASSRRTGGTEAFF

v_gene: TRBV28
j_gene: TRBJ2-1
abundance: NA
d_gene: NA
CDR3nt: TGTGCCAGCAATGAGGGCATTTATGAGCAGTTCTTC
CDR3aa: CASNEGIYEQFF

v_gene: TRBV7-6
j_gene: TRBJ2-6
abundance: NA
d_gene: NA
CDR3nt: TGTGCCAGCAGCATCCCCGGGGCCAACGTCCTGACTTTC
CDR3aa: CASSIPGANVLTF

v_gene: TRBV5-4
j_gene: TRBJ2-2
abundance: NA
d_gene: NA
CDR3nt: TGTGCCAGCGGTGCAGGCGTAGAACAGTCGAACACCGGGGAGCTGTTTTTT
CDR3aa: CASGAGVEQSNTGELFF

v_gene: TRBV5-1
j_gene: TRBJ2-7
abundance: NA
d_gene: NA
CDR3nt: TGCGCCAGCAGGGAGGGGTCCGAGCAGTACTTC
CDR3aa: CASREGSEQYF

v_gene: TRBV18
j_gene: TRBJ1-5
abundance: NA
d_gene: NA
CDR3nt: TGTGCCAGCTCACCACAGGGTATTACCAATCAGCCCCAGCATTTT
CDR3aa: CASSPQGITNQPQHF

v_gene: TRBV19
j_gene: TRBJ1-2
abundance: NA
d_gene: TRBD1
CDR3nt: TGTGCCAGTCGACAGGGACCGATGGGCTACACCTTC
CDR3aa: CASRQGPMGYTF

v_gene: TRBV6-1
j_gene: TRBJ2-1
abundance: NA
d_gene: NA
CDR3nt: TGTGCCAGCAGTGATTCAAGCGGAGTCTACAATGAGCAGTTCTTC
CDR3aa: CASSDSSGVYNEQFF

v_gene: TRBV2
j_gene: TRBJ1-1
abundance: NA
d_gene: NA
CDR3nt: TGTGCCAGCAGTCCGGAGGTGAACACTGAAGCTTTCTTT
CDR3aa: CASSPEVNTEAFF

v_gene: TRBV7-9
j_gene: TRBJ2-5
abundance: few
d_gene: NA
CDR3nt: TGTGCCAGCAGCCCGGGACCGAACCAAGAGACCCAGTACTTC
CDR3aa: CASSPGPNQETQYF